This T cell receptor (beta chain) was obtained from a study of T cell responses to AZD1222 COVID-19 vaccine. Study in general: Pooling covered second doses at about 4 or about 12 weeks.

TCRdb keeps only in-frame clones here, not all; method: immunoSEQ multiplex PCR. Here the sample spans around 180,000 clones, around nine tenths being singletons. In regard to this clone: As yet, its antigen is unknown.

Findings and caveats of the study: Donors, mostly white British, included more females; clonal diversity was possibly underestimated. Repertoires were collected only later (after the peak T cell response had occurred). Spike-specific TCR breadth and depth rose after two AZD1222 doses.

The sequence came from an adult in good health. Material: peripheral blood, obtained on day 0 of AZD1222 vaccination.

The CDR3 here is CASSPEGALGNTIYF. The CDR3 DNA sequence: TGTGCCAGCAGCCCCGAGGGGGCTCTGGGAAACACCATATATTTT. The chain links TRBV4-2 to TRBJ1-3, with 7 nucleotides matching TRBD1. The V gene's germline CDR1 is LGHNA and CDR2 YNFKEQ. The CDR3 is 15 residues long. With V trimmed by 4 bases and J by 4 bases, 7 bases remained unmatched.